The T cell receptor beta chain under discussion was sequenced for a study of cytomegalovirus exposure and HLA in healthy donors. The overall study: One earlier analysis, a look at 180 million or so T cells, found some 120 million unique TCR beta sequences.

Overall study findings and caveats: An Asian-associated ancestry cluster reportedly showed fewer N-insertions than the approximately 630-donor mean in a later analysis. The study labeled 150 or so TCR beta chains cytomegalovirus-associated.

PCR employed 60 Vbeta and 13 Jbeta primers. Assay used: immunoSEQ multiplex PCR; TCRdb lists only in-frame clones, some missing. The sample includes fewer than 200,000 clones, 70% to 80% seen only once; the top ten take 14%. This clone was detected only a few times. Its cognate antigen is unknown. V was trimmed by 5 bases and J by 1 base, leaving 12 bases between them. The CDR3 consists of 14 residues. Germline V gene sequence: CDR1 MDHEN, CDR2 SYDVKM. Each donor's status was that of a healthy bone marrow donor. This chain uses TRBV28 with TRBJ2-7; a weak D match, TRBD2 (6 bases). This clonotype originated in a woman in her 30s in good health and CMV-seropositive. Sequences were obtained from PBMCs. This chain's CDR3 is CASSPRDWSYEQYF. The CDR3 coding sequence is TGTGCCAGCAGTCCTCGGGACTGGTCCTACGAGCAGTACTTC.